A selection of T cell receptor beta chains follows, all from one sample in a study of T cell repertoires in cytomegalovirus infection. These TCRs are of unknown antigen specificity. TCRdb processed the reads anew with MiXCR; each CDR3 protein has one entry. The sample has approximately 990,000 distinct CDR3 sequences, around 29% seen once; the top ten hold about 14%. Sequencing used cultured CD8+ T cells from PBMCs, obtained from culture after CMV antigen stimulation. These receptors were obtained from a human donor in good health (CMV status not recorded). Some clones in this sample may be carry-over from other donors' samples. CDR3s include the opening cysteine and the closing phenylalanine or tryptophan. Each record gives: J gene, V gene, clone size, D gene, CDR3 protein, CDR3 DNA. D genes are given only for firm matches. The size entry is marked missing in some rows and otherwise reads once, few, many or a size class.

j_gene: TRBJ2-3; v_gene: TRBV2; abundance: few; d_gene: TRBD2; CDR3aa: CASSEKRGGSTDTQYF; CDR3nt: TGTGCCAGCAGTGAAAAGCGGGGGGGAAGCACAGATACGCAGTATTTT
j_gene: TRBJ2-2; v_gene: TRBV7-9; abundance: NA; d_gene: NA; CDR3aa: CARPDNTGELFF; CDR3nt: TGTGCCAGACCAGACAACACCGGGGAGCTGTTTTTT
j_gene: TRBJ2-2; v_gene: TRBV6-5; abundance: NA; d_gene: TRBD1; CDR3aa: CASSYTLTGTGELFF; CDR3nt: TGTGCCAGCAGTTACACATTGACAGGGACCGGGGAGCTGTTTTTT
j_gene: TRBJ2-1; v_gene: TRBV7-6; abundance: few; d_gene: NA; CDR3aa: CASSAPSQGFDEQFF; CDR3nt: TGTGCCAGCAGCGCCCCAAGCCAGGGTTTTGATGAGCAGTTCTTC
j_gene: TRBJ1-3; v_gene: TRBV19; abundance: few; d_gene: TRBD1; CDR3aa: CASNTGGFRNTIYF; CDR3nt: TGTGCCAGTAACACAGGGGGATTCAGGAACACCATATATTTT
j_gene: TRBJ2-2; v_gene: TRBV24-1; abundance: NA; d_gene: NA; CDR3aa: CATSEGRLALSNTGELFF; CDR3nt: TGTGCCACCAGTGAGGGCAGACTCGCTCTTTCGAACACCGGGGAGCTGTTTTTT
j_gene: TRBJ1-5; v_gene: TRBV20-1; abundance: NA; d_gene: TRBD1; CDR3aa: CSATLEQGAGQPQHF; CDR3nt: TGCAGTGCTACTCTTGAGCAGGGGGCCGGGCAGCCCCAGCATTTT
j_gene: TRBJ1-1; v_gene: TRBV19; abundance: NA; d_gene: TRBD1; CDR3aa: CASSIGLQGAAEAFF; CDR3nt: TGTGCCAGTAGTATAGGCCTACAGGGGGCGGCTGAAGCTTTCTTT
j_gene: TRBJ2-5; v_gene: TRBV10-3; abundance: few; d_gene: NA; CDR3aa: CAISGGRQETQYF; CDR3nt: TGTGCCATCAGTGGGGGCAGACAAGAGACCCAGTACTTC
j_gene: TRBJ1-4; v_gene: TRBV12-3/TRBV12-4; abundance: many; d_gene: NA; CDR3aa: CASSFDSLHEKLFF; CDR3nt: TGTGCCAGCAGTTTCGACAGCCTCCATGAAAAACTGTTTTTT
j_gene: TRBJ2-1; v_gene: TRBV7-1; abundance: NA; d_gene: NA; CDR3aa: CASLSGGTPYNEQFF; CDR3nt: TGTGCCAGCTTATCTGGCGGGACTCCCTACAATGAGCAGTTCTTC
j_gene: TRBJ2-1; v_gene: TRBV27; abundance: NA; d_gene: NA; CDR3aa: CASSRGFYNEQFF; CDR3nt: TGTGCCAGCAGTCGGGGCTTTTACAATGAGCAGTTCTTC
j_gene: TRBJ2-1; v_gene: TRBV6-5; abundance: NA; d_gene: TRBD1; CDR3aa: CASSYSGRGRGNEQFF; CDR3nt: TGTGCCAGCAGTTACTCGGGCAGGGGGCGCGGAAATGAGCAGTTCTTC
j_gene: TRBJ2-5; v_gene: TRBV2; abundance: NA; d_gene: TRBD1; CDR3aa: CASRTGTGVSTQETQYF; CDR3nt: TGTGCCAGCAGAACCGGGACAGGGGTATCCACCCAAGAGACCCAGTACTTC
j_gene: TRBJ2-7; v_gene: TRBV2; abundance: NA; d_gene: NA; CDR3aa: CATAGQFYEQYF; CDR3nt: TGTGCCACTGCCGGACAGTTCTACGAGCAGTACTTC
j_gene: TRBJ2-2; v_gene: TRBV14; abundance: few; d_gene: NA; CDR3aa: CASSQERKQGRDTGELFF; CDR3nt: TGTGCCAGCAGCCAAGAGAGGAAACAGGGCAGGGACACCGGGGAGCTGTTTTTT
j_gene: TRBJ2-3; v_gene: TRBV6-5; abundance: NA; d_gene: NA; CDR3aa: CASSYSGTATDTQYF; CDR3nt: TGTGCCAGCAGTTATAGCGGGACAGCCACAGATACGCAGTATTTT
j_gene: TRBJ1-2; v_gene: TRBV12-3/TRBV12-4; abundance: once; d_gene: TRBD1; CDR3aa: CASSLERDRGRGYIF; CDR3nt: TGTGCCAGCAGTTTAGAAAGGGACAGGGGGCGAGGCTACATCTTC
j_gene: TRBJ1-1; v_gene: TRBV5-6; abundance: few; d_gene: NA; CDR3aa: CASSARTEMNTEAFF; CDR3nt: TGTGCCAGCAGCGCTCGGACAGAAATGAACACTGAAGCTTTCTTT
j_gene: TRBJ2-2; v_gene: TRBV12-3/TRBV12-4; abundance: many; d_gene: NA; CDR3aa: CASSLGQGAGELFF; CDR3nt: TGTGCCAGCAGTTTAGGGCAGGGCGCCGGGGAGCTGTTTTTT
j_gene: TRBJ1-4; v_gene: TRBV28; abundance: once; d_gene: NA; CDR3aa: CASGRGTLTNEKLFF; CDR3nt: TGTGCTTCGGGCAGGGGAACGTTAACTAATGAAAAACTGTTTTTT
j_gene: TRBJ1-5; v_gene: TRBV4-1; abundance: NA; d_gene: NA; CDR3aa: CASSFRDLNQPQHF; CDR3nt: TGCGCCAGCAGCTTCCGGGACCTCAATCAGCCCCAGCATTTT
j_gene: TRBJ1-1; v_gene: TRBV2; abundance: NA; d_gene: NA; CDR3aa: CASRRGENTEAFF; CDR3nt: TGTGCCAGCCGTCGCGGGGAGAACACTGAAGCTTTCTTT
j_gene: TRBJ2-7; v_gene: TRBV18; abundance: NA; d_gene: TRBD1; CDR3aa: CASSPMTGRYEQYF; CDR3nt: TGTGCCAGCTCACCGATGACAGGGCGCTACGAGCAGTACTTC
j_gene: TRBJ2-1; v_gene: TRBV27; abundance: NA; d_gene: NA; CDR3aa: CASSSTRDRDEQFF; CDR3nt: TGTGCCAGCAGTTCCACCCGGGATAGGGATGAGCAGTTCTTC
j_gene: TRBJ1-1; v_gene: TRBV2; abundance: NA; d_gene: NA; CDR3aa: CASITGDMNTEAFF; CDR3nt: TGTGCCAGCATTACAGGAGACATGAACACTGAAGCTTTCTTT
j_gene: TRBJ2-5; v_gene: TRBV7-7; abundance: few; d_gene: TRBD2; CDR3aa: CASSISGLTSVQETQYF; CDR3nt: TGTGCTAGCAGCATCTCGGGCCTGACTAGCGTCCAAGAGACCCAGTACTTC
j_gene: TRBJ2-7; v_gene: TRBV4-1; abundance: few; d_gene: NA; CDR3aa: CASSQAMGPYDEQYF; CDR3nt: TGCGCCAGCAGCCAAGCCATGGGACCCTATGACGAGCAGTACTTC
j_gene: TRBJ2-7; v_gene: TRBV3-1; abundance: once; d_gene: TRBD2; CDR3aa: CASRGGAGGSYEQYF; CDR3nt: TGTGCCAGCAGGGGGGGAGCGGGGGGCTCCTACGAGCAGTACTTC
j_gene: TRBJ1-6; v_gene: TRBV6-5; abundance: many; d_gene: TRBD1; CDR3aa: CASSFRGEYSPLHF; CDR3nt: TGTGCCAGCAGTTTCAGGGGGGAATATTCACCCCTCCACTTT
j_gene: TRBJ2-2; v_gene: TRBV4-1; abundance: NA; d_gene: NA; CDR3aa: CASSQDGGGGPNTGELFF; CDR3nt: TGCGCCAGCAGCCAAGATGGGGGGGGGGGGCCGAACACCGGGGAGCTGTTTTTT
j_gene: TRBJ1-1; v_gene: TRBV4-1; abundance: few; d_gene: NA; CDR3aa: CASSQEARGYEAFF; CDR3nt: TGCGCCAGCAGCCAAGAAGCGAGAGGATATGAAGCTTTCTTT